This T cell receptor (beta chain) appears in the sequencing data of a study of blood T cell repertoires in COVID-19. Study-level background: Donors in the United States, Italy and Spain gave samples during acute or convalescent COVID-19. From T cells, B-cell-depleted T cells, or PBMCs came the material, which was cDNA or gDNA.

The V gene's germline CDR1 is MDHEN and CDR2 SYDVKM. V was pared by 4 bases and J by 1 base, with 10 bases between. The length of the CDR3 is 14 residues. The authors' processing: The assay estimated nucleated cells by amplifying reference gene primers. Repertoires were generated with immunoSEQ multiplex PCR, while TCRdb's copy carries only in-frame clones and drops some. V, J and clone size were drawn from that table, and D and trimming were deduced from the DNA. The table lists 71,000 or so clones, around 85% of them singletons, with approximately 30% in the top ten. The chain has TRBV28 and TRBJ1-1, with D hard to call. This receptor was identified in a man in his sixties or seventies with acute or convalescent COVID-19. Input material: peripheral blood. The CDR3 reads CASSYPNRNTEAFF. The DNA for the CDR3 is TGTGCCAGCAGTTACCCGAACAGGAACACTGAAGCTTTCTTT.